This T cell receptor beta chain was captured by sequencing in a study of shared clonotypes between healthy human individuals. The CDR3 spans 16 residues. The V and J ends lost 4 bases and 1 base, in that order; junction bases with no gene match: 3. The germline gives CDR1 MGHRA, CDR2 YSYEKL. Study donors comprised healthy, HIV-negative adults devoid of recent acute infection or vaccination. Profiled with immunoSEQ multiplex PCR; TCRdb holds only in-frame clones, not every one. The sample holds some 2.1 million clones, roughly 94% seen once. This receptor was identified in a young man in good health. The sample taken for sequencing was naive CD4+ T cells sorted from blood. The subset here: CD45RA+ positively selected. This rearrangement joins TRBV4-1 to TRBJ2-5; TRBD2 matches 13 bases. CDR3: CASSPWTSGGQETQYF. CDR3 nucleotides: TGCGCCAGCAGCCCCTGGACTAGCGGGGGCCAAGAGACCCAGTACTTC.